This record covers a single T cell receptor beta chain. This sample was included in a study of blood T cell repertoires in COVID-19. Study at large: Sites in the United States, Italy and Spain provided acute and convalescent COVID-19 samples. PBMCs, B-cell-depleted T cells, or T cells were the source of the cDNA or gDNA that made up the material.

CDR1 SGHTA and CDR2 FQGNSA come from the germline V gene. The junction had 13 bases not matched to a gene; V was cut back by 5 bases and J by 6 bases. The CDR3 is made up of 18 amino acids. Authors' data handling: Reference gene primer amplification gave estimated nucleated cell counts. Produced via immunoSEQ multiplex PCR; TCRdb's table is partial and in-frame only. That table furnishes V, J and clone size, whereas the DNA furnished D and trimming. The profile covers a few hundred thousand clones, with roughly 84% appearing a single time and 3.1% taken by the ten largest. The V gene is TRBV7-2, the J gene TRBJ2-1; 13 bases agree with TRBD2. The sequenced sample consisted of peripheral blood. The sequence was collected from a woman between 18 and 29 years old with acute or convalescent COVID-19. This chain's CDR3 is CASSQIGSGLAGLNEQFF. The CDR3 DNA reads TGTGCCAGCAGCCAGATCGGATCGGGACTAGCGGGACTCAATGAGCAGTTCTTC. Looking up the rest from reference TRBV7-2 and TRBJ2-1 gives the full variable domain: GAGVSQSPSNKVTEKGKDVELRCDPISGHTALYWYRQSLGQGLEFLIYFQGNSAPDKSGLPSDRFSAERTGGSVSTLTIQRTQQEDSAVYLCASSQIGSGLAGLNEQFFGPGTRLTVL.